A single sample is the source of the 18 T cell receptor beta chains below, sequenced in a study of T cell responses to AZD1222 COVID-19 vaccine. Sequenced by immunoSEQ multiplex PCR; TCRdb stores in-frame clones only, minus some. The sample shows roughly 140,000 clones, 90% to 95% of them seen only once. The specimen comprised peripheral blood, sampled on day 0 of AZD1222 vaccination. The receptors here all came from an adult in good health.

CDR3 sequence reads: CASSPVVVNPPYEQYF. CDR3 nucleotide sequence: TGCGCCAGCAGCCCCGTTGTGGTTAACCCCCCCTACGAGCAGTACTTC. This sequence joins TRBV5-1 and TRBJ2-7, with no clear D. This CDR3 has 16 residues. The V end lost 4 bases, the J end lost 2 bases, and 19 bases lay between the germline ends. Germline CDR1 SGHRS, CDR2 YFSETQ.

This clone has just one count. This chain links TRBV11-2 with TRBJ2-3; the match to TRBD2 covers 9 bases. V lost 1 base to trimming and J lost 0 bases; unmatched junction nucleotides: 11. CDR1 and CDR2 (germline): SGHAT, FQNNGV. This CDR3 contains 19 residues. CDR3 DNA sequence: TGTGCCAGCAGCTTAGCTAAGATGATAGCGGGGGTTAGCACAGATACGCAGTATTTT. Translation: CASSLAKMIAGVSTDTQYF.

The gene calls are TRBV11-1 and TRBJ1-1; 9 positions match TRBD1. Germline assignment: CDR1 SGHAT and CDR2 FQDESV (reference sequence). The CDR3 covers 14 residues. With V trimmed by 5 bases and J by 2 bases, 3 bases remained unmatched. The CDR3 is CASSLQGANTEAFF. The CDR3 coding sequence is TGTGCCAGCAGCCTACAGGGGGCCAACACTGAAGCTTTCTTT.

The chain is built from TRBV7-9 and TRBJ2-7; a possible D gene is TRBD2 (7 bases). Germline V CDR1 and CDR2: SEHNR, FQNEAQ (reference sequence). The CDR3 has 14 residues. Trimming cost V 5 bases and J 3 bases, with 14 bases left between them. The CDR3 here is CASSLEGGSYEQYF. The CDR3 DNA sequence: TGTGCCAGCAGCCTCGAGGGGGGGAGCTACGAGCAGTACTTC.

This sequence joins TRBV4-1 and TRBJ2-5; TRBD2 matches 16 bases. The CDR3 is 16 amino acids. Germline-derived CDR1 and CDR2 are MGHRA and YSYEKL. The V gene end was trimmed by 6 bases and the J gene end by 6 bases; junction bases not matched to a gene: 7. As DNA, the CDR3 is TGCGCCAGCAGTTCTCCGGGACTAGCGGGAGGGCAGACCCAGTACTTC. This codes for CASSSPGLAGGQTQYF.

This clone was seen just once. The V and J genes are TRBV18 and TRBJ1-1; no clear D. Looked up from germline, CDR1 is KGHSH and CDR2 is LQKENI. This CDR3 is 13 amino acids long. Between the trimmed V and J ends, which lost 3 bases and 5 bases, there was a span of 10 bases. In DNA form, the CDR3 reads TGTGCCAGCTCACCTTTGGCCGTGACTGAAGCTTTCTTT. It specifies CASSPLAVTEAFF. The complete variable domain, with remaining parts taken from reference TRBV18 and TRBJ1-1, reads NAGVMQNPRHLVRRRGQEARLRCSPMKGHSHVYWYRQLPEEGLKFMVYLQKENIIDESGMPKERFSAEFPKEGPSILRIQQVVRGDSAAYFCASSPLAVTEAFFGQGTRLTVV.

The chain is built from TRBV7-2 and TRBJ2-2; TRBD2 matches 12 bases. Germline CDR1 is SGHTA and CDR2 is FQGNSA. The CDR3 has 15 residues. V lost 5 bases and J lost 6; bases outside the gene matches: 4. The CDR3, as DNA: TGTGCCAGCAGCCTCGGACTAGCGGGGTCCGGGGAGCTGTTTTTT. Translation gives CASSLGLAGSGELFF.

The J gene is TRBJ2-7, the V gene TRBV2; D remains ambiguous. Per the germline V gene, CDR1 is SNHLY and CDR2 is FYNNEI. This CDR3 spans 12 amino acids. Trimming shortened V by 10 bases and J by 6 bases, and 16 bases separated the two germline ends. The CDR3 protein is CATTATPSEQYF. The DNA for the CDR3 is TGTGCCACAACAGCAACCCCAAGCGAGCAGTACTTC.

The chain employs TRBV7-2 and TRBJ1-1, with TRBD1 as a possible D gene (5 bases). The CDR3 contains 14 residues. Trimming cost V 1 base and J 4 bases, with 10 bases left between them. CDR1 is SGHTA and CDR2 is FQGNSA in the germline V gene. CDR3 sequence (DNA): TGTGCCAGCAGCTTAGTTGGGACTTCCACTGAAGCTTTCTTT. This sequence encodes CASSLVGTSTEAFF.

This clone was recorded once. The rearrangement links TRBV3-1 (or the pseudogene TRBV3-2) to TRBJ1-1, with D unresolved. V lost 0 bases and J lost 5, with 13 bases in between. Germline V lookup: CDR1 LGHDT, CDR2 YNNKEL (reference sequence). CDR3 length: 15 residues. Here the CDR3 reads CASSQDRGRRTEAFF. The CDR3 region has the DNA TGTGCCAGCAGCCAAGATCGCGGGAGGCGGACTGAAGCTTTCTTT.

V gene TRBV7-3 combines with J gene TRBJ1-1; the match to TRBD1 covers 9 bases. Germline CDR1 and CDR2: SGHTA and FQGTGA. The CDR3 is 13 residues long. The junction had 2 bases not matched to a gene; V was cut back by 5 bases and J by 4 bases. This CDR3 is CASSQTGGTEAFF. In DNA form, the CDR3 reads TGTGCCAGCAGCCAGACAGGGGGCACTGAAGCTTTCTTT.

Only one count was recorded for this clone. This chain uses TRBV5-1 with TRBJ2-7; the match to TRBD1 covers 9 bases. CDR3 size: 14 residues. From germline, CDR1 is SGHRS and CDR2 YFSETQ. Trimming took 0 bases from V and 2 from J; bases not matched to a gene: 0. This chain's CDR3 is CASSLGTGAYEQYF. In DNA, the CDR3 is TGCGCCAGCAGCTTGGGGACAGGGGCCTACGAGCAGTACTTC.

The gene calls are TRBV18 and TRBJ2-1, with 7 bases that match TRBD2. Germline V gene sequence: CDR1 KGHSH, CDR2 LQKENI. Trimming at V came to 3 bases and at J to 6 bases, leaving 8 bases not matched to a gene. The CDR3 spans 15 residues. The CDR3 sequence is CASSPRTRMGNEQFF. CDR3 DNA: TGTGCCAGCTCACCCAGGACTAGGATGGGCAATGAGCAGTTCTTC.

A single count supports this clone. The CDR3 is CASTWGSGNTIYF. As DNA, the CDR3 is TGTGCCAGCACCTGGGGGTCTGGAAACACCATATATTTT. This chain uses TRBV18 with TRBJ1-3; possibly TRBD1 for D (5 bases). Germline CDR1 is KGHSH and CDR2 is LQKENI. V was trimmed by 8 bases and J by 1 base, leaving 9 bases between them. This CDR3 spans 13 amino acids.

The rearrangement links TRBV19 to TRBJ1-6; possible D gene TRBD1, 5 bases. V lost 7 bases and J 6 bases, leaving 10 bases between the germline ends. Germline loops: CDR1 LNHDA, CDR2 SQIVND (reference sequence). This CDR3 is 13 amino acids long. The CDR3 reads CASNRGRNSPLHF. CDR3 DNA: TGTGCCAGTAATCGGGGACGTAATTCACCCCTCCACTTT.

The rearrangement uses TRBV7-2 and TRBJ1-6, with 7 bases fitting TRBD1. The CDR3 is 19 amino acids. The V and J ends lost 5 bases and 3 bases, in that order; junction bases with no gene match: 16. Per the germline V gene, CDR1 is SGHTA and CDR2 is FQGNSA. This CDR3 is CASSTIPGGSTGYNSPLHF. CDR3 nucleotides: TGTGCCAGCAGCACGATCCCAGGGGGGTCTACGGGCTATAATTCACCCCTCCACTTT.

This chain joins TRBV25-1 and TRBJ1-6; 8 nucleotides agree with TRBD1. V shed 6 bases, J shed 10 bases, and the junction held 5 bases outside the gene matches. The CDR3 is 13 residues long. Germline V gives CDR1 MGHDK, CDR2 SYGVNS. The DNA of the CDR3 is TGTGCCAGCAGACAGGGGGGAGACTCACCCCTCCACTTT. Translating gives CASRQGGDSPLHF.

The chain employs TRBV19 and TRBJ1-5, with a weak D call TRBD1 (5 bases). CDR3 length: 16 amino acids. V was cut by 8 bases and J by 2 bases, with 19 bases left in between. Germline-derived CDR1 and CDR2 are LNHDA and SQIVND (reference sequence). CDR3 bases: TGTGCCAGTGGGACGTCGAAAGGACGGGGCAATCAGCCCCAGCATTTT. Translated, it gives CASGTSKGRGNQPQHF.